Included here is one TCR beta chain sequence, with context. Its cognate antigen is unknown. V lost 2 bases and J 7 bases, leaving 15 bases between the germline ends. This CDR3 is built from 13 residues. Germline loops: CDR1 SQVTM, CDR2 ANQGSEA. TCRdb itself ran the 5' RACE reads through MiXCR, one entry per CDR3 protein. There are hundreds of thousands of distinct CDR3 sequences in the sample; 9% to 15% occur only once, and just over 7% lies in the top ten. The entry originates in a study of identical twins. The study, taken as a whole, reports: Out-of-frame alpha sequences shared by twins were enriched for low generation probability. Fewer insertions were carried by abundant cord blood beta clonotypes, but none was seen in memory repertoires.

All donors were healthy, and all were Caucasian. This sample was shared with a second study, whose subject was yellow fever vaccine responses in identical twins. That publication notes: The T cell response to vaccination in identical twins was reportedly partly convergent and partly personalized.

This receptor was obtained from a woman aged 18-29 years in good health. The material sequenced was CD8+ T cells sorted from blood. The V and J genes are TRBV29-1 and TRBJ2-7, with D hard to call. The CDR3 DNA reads TGCAGCGTTGAATCCCGCCAAAACGGGGAGCAGTACTTC. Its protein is CSVESRQNGEQYF.